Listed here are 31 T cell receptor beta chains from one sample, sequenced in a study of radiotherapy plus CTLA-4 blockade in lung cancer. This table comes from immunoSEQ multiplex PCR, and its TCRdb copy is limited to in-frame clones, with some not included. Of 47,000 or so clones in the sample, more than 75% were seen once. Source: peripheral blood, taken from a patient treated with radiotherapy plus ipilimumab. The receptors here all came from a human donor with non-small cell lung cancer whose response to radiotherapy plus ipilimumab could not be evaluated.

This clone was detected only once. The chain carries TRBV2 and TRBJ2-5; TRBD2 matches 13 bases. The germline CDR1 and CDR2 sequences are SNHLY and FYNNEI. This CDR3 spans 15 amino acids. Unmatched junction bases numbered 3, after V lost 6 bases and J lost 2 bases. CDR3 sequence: CASRPTSGGQETQYF. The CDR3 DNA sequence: TGTGCCAGCAGACCGACTAGCGGGGGGCAAGAGACCCAGTACTTC.

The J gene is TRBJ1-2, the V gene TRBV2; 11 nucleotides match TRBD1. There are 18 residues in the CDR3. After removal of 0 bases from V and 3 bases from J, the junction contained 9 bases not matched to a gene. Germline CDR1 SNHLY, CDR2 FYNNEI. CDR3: CASSEAEGQGARDYGYTF. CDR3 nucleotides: TGTGCCAGCAGTGAAGCCGAAGGACAGGGGGCGCGGGACTATGGCTACACCTTC. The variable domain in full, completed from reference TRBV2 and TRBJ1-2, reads EPEVTQTPSHQVTQMGQEVILRCVPISNHLYFYWYRQILGQKVEFLVSFYNNEISEKSEIFDDQFSVERPDGSNFTLKIRSTKLEDSAMYFCASSEAEGQGARDYGYTFGSGTRLTVV.

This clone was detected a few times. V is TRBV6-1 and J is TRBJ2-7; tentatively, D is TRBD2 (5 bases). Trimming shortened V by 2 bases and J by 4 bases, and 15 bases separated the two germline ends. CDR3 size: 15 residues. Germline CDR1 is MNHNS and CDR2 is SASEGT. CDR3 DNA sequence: TGTGCCAGCAGTGAACGGAGTAGCGTTTGGTACGAGCAGTACTTC. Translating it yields CASSERSSVWYEQYF.

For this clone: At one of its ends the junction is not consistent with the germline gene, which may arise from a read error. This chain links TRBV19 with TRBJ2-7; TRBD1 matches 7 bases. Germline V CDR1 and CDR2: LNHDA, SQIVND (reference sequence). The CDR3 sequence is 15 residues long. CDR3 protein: CASSIGGFHPYEQYF. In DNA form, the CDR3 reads TGTGCCAGTAGCATAGGGGGCTTTCATCCCTACGAGCAGTACTTC.

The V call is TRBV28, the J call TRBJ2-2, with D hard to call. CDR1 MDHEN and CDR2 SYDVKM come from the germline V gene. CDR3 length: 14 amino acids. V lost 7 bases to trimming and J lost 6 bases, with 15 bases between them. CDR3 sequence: CASTHMRPAGELFF. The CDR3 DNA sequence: TGTGCCAGCACCCATATGAGGCCAGCCGGGGAGCTGTTTTTT.

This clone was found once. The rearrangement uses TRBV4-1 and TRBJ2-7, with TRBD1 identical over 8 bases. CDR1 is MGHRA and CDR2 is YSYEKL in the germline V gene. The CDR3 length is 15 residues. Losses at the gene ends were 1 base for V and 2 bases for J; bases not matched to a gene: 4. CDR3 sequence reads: CASSQGTGRPYEQYF. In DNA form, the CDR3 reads TGCGCCAGCAGCCAAGGGACAGGGCGTCCCTACGAGCAGTACTTC.

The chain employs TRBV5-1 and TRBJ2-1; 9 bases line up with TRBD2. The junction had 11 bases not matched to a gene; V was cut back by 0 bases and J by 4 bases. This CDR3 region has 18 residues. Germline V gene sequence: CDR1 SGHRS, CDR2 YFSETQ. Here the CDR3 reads CASSLAPLGAGGYNEQFF. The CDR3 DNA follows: TGCGCCAGCAGCTTGGCTCCCCTAGGAGCGGGAGGTTACAATGAGCAGTTCTTC.

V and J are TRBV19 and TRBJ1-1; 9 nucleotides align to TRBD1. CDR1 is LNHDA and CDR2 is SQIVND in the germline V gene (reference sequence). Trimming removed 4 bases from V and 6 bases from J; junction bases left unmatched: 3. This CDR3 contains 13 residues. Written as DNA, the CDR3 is TGTGCCAGTAGTAGGGACAGGGACTCTGAAGCTTTCTTT. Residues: CASSRDRDSEAFF.

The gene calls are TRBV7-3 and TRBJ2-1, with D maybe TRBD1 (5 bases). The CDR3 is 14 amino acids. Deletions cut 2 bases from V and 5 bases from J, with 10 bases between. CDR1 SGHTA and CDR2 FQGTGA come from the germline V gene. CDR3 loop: CASSLGAEDNEQFF. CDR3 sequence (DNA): TGTGCCAGCAGCTTAGGGGCCGAAGACAATGAGCAGTTCTTC.

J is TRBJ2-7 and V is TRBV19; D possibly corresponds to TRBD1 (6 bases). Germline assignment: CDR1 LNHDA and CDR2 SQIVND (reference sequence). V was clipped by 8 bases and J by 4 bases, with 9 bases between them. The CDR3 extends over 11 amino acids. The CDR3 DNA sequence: TGTGCCAGTTCCCAGGGGTACGAGCAGTACTTC. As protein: CASSQGYEQYF.

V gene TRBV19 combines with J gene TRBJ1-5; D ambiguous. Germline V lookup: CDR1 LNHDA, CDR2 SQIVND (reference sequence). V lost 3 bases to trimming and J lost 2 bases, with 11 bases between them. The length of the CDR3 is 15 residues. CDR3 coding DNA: TGTGCCAGTAGTATCTTGGAGGTTGGCAATCAGCCCCAGCATTTT. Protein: CASSILEVGNQPQHF.

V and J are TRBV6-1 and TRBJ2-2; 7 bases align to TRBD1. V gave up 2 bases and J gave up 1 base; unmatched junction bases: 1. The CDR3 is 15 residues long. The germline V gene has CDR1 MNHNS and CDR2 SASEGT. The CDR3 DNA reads TGTGCCAGCAGTGAATGGGACAGGAACACCGGGGAGCTGTTTTTT. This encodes CASSEWDRNTGELFF.

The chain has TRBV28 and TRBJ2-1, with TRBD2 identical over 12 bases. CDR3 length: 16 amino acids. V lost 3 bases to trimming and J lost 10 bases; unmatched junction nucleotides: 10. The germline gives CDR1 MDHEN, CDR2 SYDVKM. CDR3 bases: TGTGCCAGCAGTTTCTCCTCTAGCGGGAGGGGGGGAGAGCAGTTCTTC. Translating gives CASSFSSSGRGGEQFF.

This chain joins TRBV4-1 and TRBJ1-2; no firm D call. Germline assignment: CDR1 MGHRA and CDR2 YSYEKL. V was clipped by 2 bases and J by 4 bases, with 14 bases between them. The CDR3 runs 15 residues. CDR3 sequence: CASSQQTPTAYGYTF. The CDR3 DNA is TGCGCCAGCAGCCAACAAACTCCTACTGCCTATGGCTACACCTTC.

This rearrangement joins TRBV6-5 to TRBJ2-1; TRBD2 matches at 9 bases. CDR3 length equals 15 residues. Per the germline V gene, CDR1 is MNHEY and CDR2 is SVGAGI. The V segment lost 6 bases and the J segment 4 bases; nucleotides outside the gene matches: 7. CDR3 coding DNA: TGTGCCAGCAGGGTGGAACTAGCGGGTTACAATGAGCAGTTCTTC. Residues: CASRVELAGYNEQFF.

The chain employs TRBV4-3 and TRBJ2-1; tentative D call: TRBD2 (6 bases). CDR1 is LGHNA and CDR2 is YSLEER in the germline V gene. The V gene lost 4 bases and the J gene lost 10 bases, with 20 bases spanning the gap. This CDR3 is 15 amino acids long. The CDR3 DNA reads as TGCGCCAGCAGCCGCGGAGCGGGTCCAGGCTGGGAGCAGTTCTTC. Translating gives CASSRGAGPGWEQFF.

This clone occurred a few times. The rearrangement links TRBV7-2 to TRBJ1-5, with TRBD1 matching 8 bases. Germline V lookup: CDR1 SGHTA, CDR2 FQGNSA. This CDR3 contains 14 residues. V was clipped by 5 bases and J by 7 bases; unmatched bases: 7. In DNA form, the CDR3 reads TGTGCCAGCAGCATCGACAGGGGAGAACAGCCCCAGCATTTT. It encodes CASSIDRGEQPQHF.

This CDR3 reads CASRTPGRYEQFF. The CDR3 DNA is TGTGCCAGCAGAACTCCAGGAAGGTATGAGCAGTTCTTC. This chain joins TRBV7-9 and TRBJ2-1; D is undetermined. Trimming pared 6 bases from V and 8 bases from J, leaving 14 bases between. The CDR3 runs to 13 residues. Germline values: CDR1 SEHNR, CDR2 FQNEAQ (reference sequence).

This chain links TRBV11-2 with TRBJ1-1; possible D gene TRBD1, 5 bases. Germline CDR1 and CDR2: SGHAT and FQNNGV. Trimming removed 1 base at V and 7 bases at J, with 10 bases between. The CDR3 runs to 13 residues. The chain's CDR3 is CASSLASRDEAFF. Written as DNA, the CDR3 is TGTGCCAGCAGCTTAGCTTCCAGGGATGAAGCTTTCTTT.

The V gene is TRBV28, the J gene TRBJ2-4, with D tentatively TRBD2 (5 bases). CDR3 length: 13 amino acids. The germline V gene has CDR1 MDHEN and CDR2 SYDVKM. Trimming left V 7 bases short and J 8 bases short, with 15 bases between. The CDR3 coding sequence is TGTGCCAGCAAGGAGGACGGATTGGACATTCAGTACTTC. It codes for CASKEDGLDIQYF.

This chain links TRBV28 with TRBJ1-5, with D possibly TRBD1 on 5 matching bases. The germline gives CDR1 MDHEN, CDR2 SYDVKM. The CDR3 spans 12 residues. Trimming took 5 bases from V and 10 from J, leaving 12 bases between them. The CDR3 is CASSPPQVPQHF. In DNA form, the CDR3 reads TGTGCCAGCAGTCCTCCACAGGTACCCCAGCATTTT.

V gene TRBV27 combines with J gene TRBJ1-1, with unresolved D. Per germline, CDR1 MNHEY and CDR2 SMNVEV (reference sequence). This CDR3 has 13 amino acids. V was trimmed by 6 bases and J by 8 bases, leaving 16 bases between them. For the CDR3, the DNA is TGTGCCAGCAGCGTAACGGGAAACCACGAAGCTTTCTTT. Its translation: CASSVTGNHEAFF.

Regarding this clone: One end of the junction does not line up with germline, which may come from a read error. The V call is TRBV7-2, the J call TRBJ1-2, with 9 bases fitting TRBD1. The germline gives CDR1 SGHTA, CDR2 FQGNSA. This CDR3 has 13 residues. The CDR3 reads CASSRGQGHGCTF. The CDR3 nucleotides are TGTGCCAGCAGCCGGGGACAGGGCCATGGCTGCACCTTC.

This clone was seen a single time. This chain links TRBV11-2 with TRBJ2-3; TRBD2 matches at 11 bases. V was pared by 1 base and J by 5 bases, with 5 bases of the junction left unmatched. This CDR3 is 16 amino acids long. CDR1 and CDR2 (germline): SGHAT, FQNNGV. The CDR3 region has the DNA TGTGCCAGCAGCTTAGTACTAGCGGGAGTAAAAGATACGCAGTATTTT. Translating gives CASSLVLAGVKDTQYF.

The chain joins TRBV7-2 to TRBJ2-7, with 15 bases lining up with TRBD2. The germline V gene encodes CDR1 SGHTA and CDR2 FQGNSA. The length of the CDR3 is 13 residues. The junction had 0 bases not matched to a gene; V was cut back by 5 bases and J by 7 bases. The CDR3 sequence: CASSGLAGGEQYF. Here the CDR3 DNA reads TGTGCCAGCAGCGGACTAGCGGGAGGGGAGCAGTACTTC.

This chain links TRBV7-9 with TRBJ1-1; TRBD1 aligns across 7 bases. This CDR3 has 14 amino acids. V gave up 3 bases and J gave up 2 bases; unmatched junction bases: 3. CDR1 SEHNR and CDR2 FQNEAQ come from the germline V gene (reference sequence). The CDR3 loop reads CASSLQGGNTEAFF. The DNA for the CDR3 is TGTGCCAGCAGCTTGCAGGGGGGAAACACTGAAGCTTTCTTT.

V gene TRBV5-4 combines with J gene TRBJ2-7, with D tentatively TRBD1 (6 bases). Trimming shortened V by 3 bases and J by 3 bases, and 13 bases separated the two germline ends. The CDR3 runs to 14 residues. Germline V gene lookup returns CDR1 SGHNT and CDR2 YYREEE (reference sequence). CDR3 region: CASSSPKQGYEQYF. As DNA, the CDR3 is TGTGCCAGCAGCTCTCCGAAACAGGGCTACGAGCAGTACTTC.

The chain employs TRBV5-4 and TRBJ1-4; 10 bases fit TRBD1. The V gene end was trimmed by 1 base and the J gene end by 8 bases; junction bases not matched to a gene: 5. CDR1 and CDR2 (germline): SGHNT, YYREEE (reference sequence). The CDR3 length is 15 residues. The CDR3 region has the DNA TGTGCCAGCAGCTTGCGTGGGACAGGGGACGAAAAACTGTTTTTT. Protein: CASSLRGTGDEKLFF. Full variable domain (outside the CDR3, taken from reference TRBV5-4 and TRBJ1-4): ETGVTQSPTHLIKTRGQQVTLRCSSQSGHNTVSWYQQALGQGPQFIFQYYREEENGRGNFPPRFSGLQFPNYSSELNVNALELDDSALYLCASSLRGTGDEKLFFGSGTQLSVL.

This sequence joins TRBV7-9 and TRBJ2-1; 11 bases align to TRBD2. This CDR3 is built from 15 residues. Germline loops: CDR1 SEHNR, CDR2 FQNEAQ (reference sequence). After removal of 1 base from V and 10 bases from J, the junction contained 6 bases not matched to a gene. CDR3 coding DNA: TGTGCCAGCAGCTTAGGTAGCGGGAGGGCCCGCGAGCAGTTCTTC. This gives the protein CASSLGSGRAREQFF.

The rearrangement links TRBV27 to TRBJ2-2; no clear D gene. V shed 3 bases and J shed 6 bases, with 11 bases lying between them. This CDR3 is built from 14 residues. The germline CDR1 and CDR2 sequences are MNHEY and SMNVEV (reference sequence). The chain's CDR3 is CASSLAPPAGELFF. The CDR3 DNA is TGTGCCAGCAGTTTGGCCCCCCCCGCCGGGGAGCTGTTTTTT.

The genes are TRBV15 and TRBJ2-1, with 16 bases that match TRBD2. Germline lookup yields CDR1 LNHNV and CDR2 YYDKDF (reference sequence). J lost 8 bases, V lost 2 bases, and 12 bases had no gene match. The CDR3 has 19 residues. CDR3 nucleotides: TGTGCCACCAGCAGATTATCTACCGGGACTAGCGGGAGGGCGCATGAGCAGTTCTTC. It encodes CATSRLSTGTSGRAHEQFF.